Following are 24 T cell receptor beta chains from one sample sequenced in a study of cytomegalovirus exposure and HLA in healthy donors. The PCR contained 60 Vbeta and 13 Jbeta primers. TCRdb's copy holds only in-frame clones and misses some; the assay was immunoSEQ multiplex PCR. Here the sample spans some 190,000 clones, more than 85% being singletons. The source material was PBMCs. The receptors shown here come from a woman between 18 and 29 years old in good health and CMV-seronegative.

The table lists this clone with a few counts. The chain uses TRBV5-1 and TRBJ2-2; D is perhaps TRBD1 (6 bases). The CDR3 spans 14 residues. V was clipped by 0 bases and J by 7 bases, with 10 bases between them. Germline CDR1 reads SGHRS; CDR2 reads YFSETQ. For the CDR3, the DNA is TGCGCCAGCAGCTTGGATGGGACAATCGGGGAGCTGTTTTTT. This encodes CASSLDGTIGELFF. Full variable domain (remainder filled in from reference TRBV5-1 and TRBJ2-2): KAGVTQTPRYLIKTRGQQVTLSCSPISGHRSVSWYQQTPGQGLQFLFEYFSETQRNKGNFPGRFSGRQFSNSRSEMNVSTLELGDSALYLCASSLDGTIGELFFGEGSRLTVL.

V is TRBV15 and J is TRBJ1-5; possibly TRBD1 for D (5 bases). The germline gives CDR1 LNHNV, CDR2 YYDKDF (reference sequence). CDR3 length equals 15 residues. V gave up 3 bases and J gave up 6 bases, with 15 bases separating them. CDR3 nucleotide sequence: TGTGCCACCAGCAGGCGGGGGGAAAAGGGTCAGCCCCAGCATTTT. This gives the protein CATSRRGEKGQPQHF.

This clone was recorded once. The V gene is TRBV7-9, the J gene TRBJ2-1; the D is unclear. CDR1 is SEHNR, CDR2 FQNEAQ, per germline (reference sequence). V was clipped by 4 bases and J by 4 bases, with 11 bases between them. The CDR3 runs 14 residues. DNA of the CDR3: TGTGCCAGCAGCTCCTACGATCAATACAATGAGCAGTTCTTC. This codes for CASSSYDQYNEQFF.

The chain links TRBV19 to TRBJ2-5, with 11 nucleotides matching TRBD2. There are 17 residues in the CDR3. After removal of 0 bases from V and 4 bases from J, the junction contained 7 bases not matched to a gene. Germline V gene sequence: CDR1 LNHDA, CDR2 SQIVND (reference sequence). The CDR3 DNA reads TGTGCCAGTAGTATAGATCTAGCGGGGGGATCGGGAGAGACCCAGTACTTC. It specifies CASSIDLAGGSGETQYF.

In regard to this clone: Compared with germline, one end of the junction differs, possibly owing to a read error. The chain uses TRBV18 and TRBJ1-1; possibly TRBD1 for D (6 bases). The germline V gene encodes CDR1 KGHSH and CDR2 LQKENI. The CDR3 extends over 17 amino acids. The DNA of the CDR3 is TGTGTCAGCTCACCTAGACAGGTCGAAACAGTGAACACTGAAGCTTTCTTT. Its protein product is CVSSPRQVETVNTEAFF.

There are a few counts of this clone. The J gene is TRBJ1-5, the V gene TRBV28; no firm D call. This CDR3 has 17 amino acids. CDR1 MDHEN and CDR2 SYDVKM come from the germline V gene. V was cut by 6 bases and J by 0 bases, with 18 bases left in between. The DNA for the CDR3 is TGTGCCAGCAGCCTTCATGGGCAGAGCTATAGCAATCAGCCCCAGCATTTT. Residues: CASSLHGQSYSNQPQHF. The full variable domain, completed using reference TRBV28 and TRBJ1-5, is DVKVTQSSRYLVKRTGEKVFLECVQDMDHENMFWYRQDPGLGLRLIYFSYDVKMKEKGDIPEGYSVSREKKERFSLILESASTNQTSMYLCASSLHGQSYSNQPQHFGDGTRLSIL.

The V call is TRBV29-1, the J call TRBJ2-1, with 9 bases that match TRBD1. V trimming: 4 bases; J trimming: 4 bases; junction bases outside the gene matches: 8. CDR1 and CDR2 (germline): SQVTM, ANQGSEA. This CDR3 contains 15 residues. CDR3 bases: TGCAGCGTTGGGGAATCGGGACAGGGATACAATGAGCAGTTCTTC. Translation gives CSVGESGQGYNEQFF.

The rearrangement joins TRBV7-8 to TRBJ2-7; 8 bases line up with TRBD2. The germline gives CDR1 SGHVS, CDR2 FQNEAQ. V was clipped by 3 bases and J by 0 bases; unmatched bases: 1. The CDR3 length is 14 residues. CDR3 in amino acids: CASSFSGTSYEQYF. The CDR3, as DNA: TGTGCCAGCAGCTTTAGCGGGACCTCCTACGAGCAGTACTTC.

This clone came up a few times. V usage is TRBV5-4 and J usage is TRBJ2-7; 9 nucleotides agree with TRBD1. CDR3 length: 15 residues. Per germline, CDR1 SGHNT and CDR2 YYREEE (reference sequence). J was trimmed by 4 bases and V by 3 bases; bases with no gene match: 8. CDR3 in DNA: TGTGCCAGCAGCTGGGGGAATGACAGGGGGTACGAGCAGTACTTC. It is translated as CASSWGNDRGYEQYF.

The sample holds one count of this clone. This chain uses TRBV11-3 with TRBJ2-2; TRBD2 might be the D (6 bases). This CDR3 is 14 amino acids long. V shed 5 bases and J shed 7 bases, with 14 bases lying between them. CDR1 is SGHNT, CDR2 YENEEA, per germline. As DNA, the CDR3 is TGTGCCAGCAGCCGCGGTGGGGGGTACGGGGAGCTGTTTTTT. It encodes CASSRGGGYGELFF.

This chain links TRBV19 with TRBJ1-1, with D perhaps matching TRBD1 (5 bases). With 1 base removed from V and 1 base from J, the gap between germline ends came to 10 bases. CDR3 length equals 15 residues. Germline V gives CDR1 LNHDA, CDR2 SQIVND (reference sequence). CDR3 sequence: CASSIAQGGNTEAFF. For the CDR3, the DNA is TGTGCCAGTAGTATAGCCCAGGGCGGGAACACTGAAGCTTTCTTT. Combining the CDR3 with reference TRBV19 and TRBJ1-1 gives the whole variable domain DGGITQSPKYLFRKEGQNVTLSCEQNLNHDAMYWYRQDPGQGLRLIYYSQIVNDFQKGDIAEGYSVSREKKESFPLTVTSAQKNPTAFYLCASSIAQGGNTEAFFGQGTRLTVV.

The CDR3 sequence is CASSPGQGSYNEQFF. CDR3 coding DNA: TGTGCCAGCAGCCCCGGACAGGGATCCTACAATGAGCAGTTCTTC. The rearrangement uses TRBV7-3 and TRBJ2-1; 8 bases are a match to TRBD1. This CDR3 has 15 residues. V lost 5 bases and J lost 1; bases outside the gene matches: 4. Germline CDR1 and CDR2: SGHTA and FQGTGA.

Comments on this clone: An end of the junction differs from the germline gene, which may be a read error. The V and J genes are TRBV7-7 and TRBJ2-3; the match to TRBD2 covers 7 bases. The CDR3 runs 15 residues. From germline, CDR1 is SSHAT and CDR2 FNYEAQ (reference sequence). For the CDR3, the DNA is TGTGCTAGCAGTCCCGGACTAGGGGGCACAGATACGCAGTATTTT. Amino acids: CASSPGLGGTDTQYF.

V is TRBV28 and J is TRBJ2-7; D not certain. Per germline, CDR1 MDHEN and CDR2 SYDVKM. V was pared by 1 base and J by 7 bases, with 8 bases between. The CDR3 has 12 amino acids. CDR3 DNA sequence: TGTGCCAGCAGTTTATCCCCCTTGGAGCAGTACTTC. Its translation: CASSLSPLEQYF.

The chain carries TRBV2 and TRBJ2-5, with a possible D match to TRBD1 (6 bases). The better agreement between TRBJ2-7 and the DNA end casts doubt on the J call. The CDR3 consists of 15 residues. The germline V gene has CDR1 SNHLY and CDR2 FYNNEI. CDR3 DNA: TGTGCCAGCAGTGATTTACAGGGTATGAGGGACGAGCAGTACTTC. It specifies CASSDLQGMRDEQYF.

This clone has more than one count but fewer than ten. The J gene is TRBJ1-1, the V gene TRBV4-3; D ambiguous. Germline CDR1 LGHNA, CDR2 YSLEER. This CDR3 is built from 13 residues. The V end was cut by 4 bases, the J end by 0 bases, with 6 bases between. CDR3 in amino acids: CASSRSVNTEAFF. The CDR3, as DNA: TGCGCCAGCAGCCGCTCAGTGAACACTGAAGCTTTCTTT.

The chain is built from TRBV5-4 and TRBJ2-2, with D maybe TRBD2 (5 bases). Trimming pared 0 bases from V and 6 bases from J, leaving 9 bases between. There are 14 residues in the CDR3. From germline, CDR1 is SGHNT and CDR2 YYREEE (reference sequence). The CDR3 region is CASSLGGYPGELFF. Here the CDR3 DNA reads TGTGCCAGCAGCTTGGGAGGGTACCCCGGGGAGCTGTTTTTT.

V is TRBV7-8 and J is TRBJ2-1; 8 nucleotides match TRBD2. CDR3 size: 16 residues. The germline CDR1 and CDR2 sequences are SGHVS and FQNEAQ. V was clipped by 5 bases and J by 9 bases; unmatched bases: 15. This CDR3 is CASSRKLAVGEGEQFF. Written as DNA, the CDR3 is TGTGCCAGCAGCCGAAAACTAGCGGTGGGGGAGGGTGAGCAGTTCTTC.

The CDR3 sequence: CASSPHLSGSYEQYF. DNA of the CDR3: TGTGCCAGCAGCCCCCACCTCAGCGGGAGTTACGAGCAGTACTTC. The chain is built from TRBV13 and TRBJ2-7; 8 nucleotides agree with TRBD2. The CDR3 contains 15 residues. After removal of 5 bases from V and 4 bases from J, the junction contained 10 bases not matched to a gene. Per the germline V gene, CDR1 is PRHDT and CDR2 is FYEKMQ (reference sequence).

The chain uses TRBV18 and TRBJ2-5; D gene uncertain. V was pared by 0 bases and J by 4 bases, with 9 bases between. The CDR3 loop spans 14 amino acids. Germline CDR1 reads KGHSH; CDR2 reads LQKENI. CDR3 protein: CASSPPSDGETQYF. The CDR3 region has the DNA TGTGCCAGCTCACCACCGAGTGATGGAGAGACCCAGTACTTC.

This chain joins TRBV19 and TRBJ2-2; TRBD1 aligns across 8 bases. The CDR3 runs 16 residues. CDR1 LNHDA and CDR2 SQIVND come from the germline V gene (reference sequence). V dropped 3 bases and J dropped 2; count of bases not matched to a gene: 5. In DNA, the CDR3 is TGTGCCAGTAGTATCGGGGACAGGCTAAACACCGGGGAGCTGTTTTTT. Encoded protein: CASSIGDRLNTGELFF.

The genes are TRBV5-6 and TRBJ2-7; D may be TRBD1 (6 bases). Germline CDR1 reads SGHDT; CDR2 reads YYEEEE. V dropped 6 bases and J dropped 3 bases, with 16 bases sitting between them. The CDR3 sequence is 14 residues long. The CDR3 nucleotides read TGTGCCAGCAAGGACAGCCTTGAGGTCTACGAGCAGTACTTC. Amino acid sequence: CASKDSLEVYEQYF.

The CDR3 nucleotides read TGTGCCATGTTTATGAAGCGGGGGGCCTACAATGAGCAGTTCTTC. Translated, it gives CAMFMKRGAYNEQFF. The genes are TRBV2 and TRBJ2-1; 9 bases are shared with TRBD2. Germline loops: CDR1 SNHLY, CDR2 FYNNEI. V shed 10 bases and J 2 bases; nucleotides not matched to a gene: 9. The CDR3 runs to 15 residues.

The gene calls are TRBV5-1 and TRBJ1-2; D uncertain. Trimming pared 0 bases from V and 6 bases from J, leaving 15 bases between. Germline V gene sequence: CDR1 SGHRS, CDR2 YFSETQ. The CDR3 extends over 15 amino acids. CDR3 nucleotides: TGCGCCAGCAGCTTGGTTCAGGCGGGCGACAATGGCTACACCTTC. It specifies CASSLVQAGDNGYTF.